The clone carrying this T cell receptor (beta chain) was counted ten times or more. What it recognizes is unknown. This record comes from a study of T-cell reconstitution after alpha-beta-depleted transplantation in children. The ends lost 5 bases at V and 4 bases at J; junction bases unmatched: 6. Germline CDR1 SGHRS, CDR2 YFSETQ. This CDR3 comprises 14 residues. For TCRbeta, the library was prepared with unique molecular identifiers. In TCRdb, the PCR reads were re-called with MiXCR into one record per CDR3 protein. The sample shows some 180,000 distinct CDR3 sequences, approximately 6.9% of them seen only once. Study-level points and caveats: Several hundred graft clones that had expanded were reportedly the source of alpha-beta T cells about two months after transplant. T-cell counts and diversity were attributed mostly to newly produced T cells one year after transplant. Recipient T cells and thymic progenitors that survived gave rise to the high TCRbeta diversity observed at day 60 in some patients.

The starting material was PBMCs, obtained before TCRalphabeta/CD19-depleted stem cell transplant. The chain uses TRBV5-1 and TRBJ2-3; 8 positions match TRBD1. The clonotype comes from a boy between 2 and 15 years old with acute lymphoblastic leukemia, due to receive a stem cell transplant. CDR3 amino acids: CASRDRVNSDTQYF. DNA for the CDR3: TGCGCCAGCAGGGACAGGGTGAATTCAGATACGCAGTATTTT. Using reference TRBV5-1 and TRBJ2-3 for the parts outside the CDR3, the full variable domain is KAGVTQTPRYLIKTRGQQVTLSCSPISGHRSVSWYQQTPGQGLQFLFEYFSETQRNKGNFPGRFSGRQFSNSRSEMNVSTLELGDSALYLCASRDRVNSDTQYFGPGTRLTVL.